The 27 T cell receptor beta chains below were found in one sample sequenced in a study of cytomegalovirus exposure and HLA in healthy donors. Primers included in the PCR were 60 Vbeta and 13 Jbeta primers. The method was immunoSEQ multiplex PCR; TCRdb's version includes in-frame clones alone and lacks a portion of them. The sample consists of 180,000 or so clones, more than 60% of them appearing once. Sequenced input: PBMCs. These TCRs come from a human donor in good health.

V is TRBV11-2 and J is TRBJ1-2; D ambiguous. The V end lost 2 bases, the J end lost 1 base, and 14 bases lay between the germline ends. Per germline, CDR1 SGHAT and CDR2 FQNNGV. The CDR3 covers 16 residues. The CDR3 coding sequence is TGTGCCAGCAGCTTATACAGCAGGTTCCATAACTATGGCTACACCTTC. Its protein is CASSLYSRFHNYGYTF.

The CDR3 nucleotides are TGTGCCAGCAGCTGGGACATACTCCAAGAGACCCAGTACTTC. Protein sequence: CASSWDILQETQYF. This rearrangement joins TRBV5-4 to TRBJ2-5, with D maybe TRBD1 (6 bases). The CDR3 contains 14 residues. Germline lookup yields CDR1 SGHNT and CDR2 YYREEE (reference sequence). Trimming removed 3 bases from V and 1 base from J, with 10 bases in between.

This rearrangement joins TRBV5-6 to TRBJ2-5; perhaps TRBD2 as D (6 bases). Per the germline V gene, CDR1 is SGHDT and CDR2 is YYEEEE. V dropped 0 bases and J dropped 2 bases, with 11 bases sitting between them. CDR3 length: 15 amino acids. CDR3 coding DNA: TGTGCCAGCAGCTTGGTCGTGGCGGGGCAAGAGACCCAGTACTTC. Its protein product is CASSLVVAGQETQYF.

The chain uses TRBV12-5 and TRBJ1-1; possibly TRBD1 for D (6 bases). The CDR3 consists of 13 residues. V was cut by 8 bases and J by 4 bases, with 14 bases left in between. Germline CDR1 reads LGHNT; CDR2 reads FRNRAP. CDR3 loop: CASSSEQGTEAFF. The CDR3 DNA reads TGTGCTAGTTCCTCCGAACAGGGCACTGAAGCTTTCTTT.

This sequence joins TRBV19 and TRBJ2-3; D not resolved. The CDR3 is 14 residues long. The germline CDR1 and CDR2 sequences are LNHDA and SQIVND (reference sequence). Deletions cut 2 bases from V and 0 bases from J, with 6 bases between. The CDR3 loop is CASSIRRSTDTQYF. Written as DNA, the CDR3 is TGTGCCAGTAGTATACGGCGGAGCACAGATACGCAGTATTTT.

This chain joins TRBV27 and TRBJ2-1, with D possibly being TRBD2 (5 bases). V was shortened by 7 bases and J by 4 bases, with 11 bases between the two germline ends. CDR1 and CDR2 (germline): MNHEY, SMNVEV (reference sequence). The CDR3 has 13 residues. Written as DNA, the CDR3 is TGTGCCAGCACAGCGGCGCCGTACAATGAGCAGTTCTTC. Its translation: CASTAAPYNEQFF.

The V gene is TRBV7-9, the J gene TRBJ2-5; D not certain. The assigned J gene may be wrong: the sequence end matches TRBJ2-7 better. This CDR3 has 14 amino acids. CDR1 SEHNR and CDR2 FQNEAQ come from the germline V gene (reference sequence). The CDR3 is CASSPTTPTYEQYF. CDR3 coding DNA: TGTGCCAGCAGCCCCACGACACCAACCTACGAGCAGTACTTC.

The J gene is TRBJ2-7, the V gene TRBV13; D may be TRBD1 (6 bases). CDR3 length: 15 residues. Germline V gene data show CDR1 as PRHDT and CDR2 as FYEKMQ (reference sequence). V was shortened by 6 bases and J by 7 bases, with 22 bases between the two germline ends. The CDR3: CASRPSMGALGEQYF. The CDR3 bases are TGTGCCAGCAGACCATCTATGGGGGCTCTTGGGGAGCAGTACTTC.

Here the CDR3 DNA reads TGTGCCAGCAGCTTCAGACAGGGGGGTGAAGCTTTCTTT. This codes for CASSFRQGGEAFF. The V call is TRBV7-2, the J call TRBJ1-1; 9 bases align to TRBD1. CDR1 and CDR2 from the germline V gene are SGHTA and FQGNSA. CDR3 length: 13 amino acids. The junction had 3 bases not matched to a gene; V was cut back by 3 bases and J by 7 bases.

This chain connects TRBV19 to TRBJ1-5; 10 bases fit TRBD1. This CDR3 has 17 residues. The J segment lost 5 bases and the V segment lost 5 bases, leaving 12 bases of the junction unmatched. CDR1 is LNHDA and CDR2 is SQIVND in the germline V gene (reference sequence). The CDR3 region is CASSRGQGIWSHQPQHF. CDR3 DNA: TGTGCCAGTAGTCGGGGACAGGGGATATGGTCCCATCAGCCCCAGCATTTT. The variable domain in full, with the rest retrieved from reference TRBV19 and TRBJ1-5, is DGGITQSPKYLFRKEGQNVTLSCEQNLNHDAMYWYRQDPGQGLRLIYYSQIVNDFQKGDIAEGYSVSREKKESFPLTVTSAQKNPTAFYLCASSRGQGIWSHQPQHFGDGTRLSIL.

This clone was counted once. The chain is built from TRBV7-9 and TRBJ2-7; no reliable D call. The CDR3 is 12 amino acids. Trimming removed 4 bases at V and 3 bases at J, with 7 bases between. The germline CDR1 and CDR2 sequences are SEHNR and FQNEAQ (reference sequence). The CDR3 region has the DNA TGTGCCAGCAGCTCGCACAGCTACGAGCAGTACTTC. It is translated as CASSSHSYEQYF.

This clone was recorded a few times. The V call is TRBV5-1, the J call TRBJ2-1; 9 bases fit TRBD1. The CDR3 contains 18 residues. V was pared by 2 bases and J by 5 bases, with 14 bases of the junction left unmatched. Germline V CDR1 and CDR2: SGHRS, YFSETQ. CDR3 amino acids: CASSLKSHPGQGDNEQFF. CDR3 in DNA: TGCGCCAGCAGCTTAAAAAGTCATCCGGGACAGGGAGACAATGAGCAGTTCTTC.

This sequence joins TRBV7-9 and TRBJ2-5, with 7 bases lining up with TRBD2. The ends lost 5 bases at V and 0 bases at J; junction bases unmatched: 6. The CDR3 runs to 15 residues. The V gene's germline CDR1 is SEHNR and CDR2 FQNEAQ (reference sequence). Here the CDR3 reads CASSPGGSYQETQYF. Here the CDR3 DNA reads TGTGCCAGCAGCCCCGGGGGGTCGTACCAAGAGACCCAGTACTTC.

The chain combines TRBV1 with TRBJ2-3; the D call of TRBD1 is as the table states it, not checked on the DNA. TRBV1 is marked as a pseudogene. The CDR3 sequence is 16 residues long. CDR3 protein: CTSSQDLDRAPDTQYF. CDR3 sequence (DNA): TGCACCAGCAGCCAAGATCTGGACAGGGCCCCAGATACGCAGTATTTT.

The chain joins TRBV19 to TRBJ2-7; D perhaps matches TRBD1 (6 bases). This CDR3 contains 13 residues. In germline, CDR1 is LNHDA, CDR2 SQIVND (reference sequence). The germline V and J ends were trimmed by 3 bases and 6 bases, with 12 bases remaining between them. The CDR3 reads CASSMEGTSEQYF. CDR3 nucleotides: TGTGCCAGTAGTATGGAAGGGACAAGCGAGCAGTACTTC.

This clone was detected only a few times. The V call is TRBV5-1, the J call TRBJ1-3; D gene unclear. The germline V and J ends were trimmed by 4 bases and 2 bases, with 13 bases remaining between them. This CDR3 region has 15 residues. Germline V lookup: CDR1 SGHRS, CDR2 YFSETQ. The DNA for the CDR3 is TGCGCCAGCAGCAGAATTACCGGGACTGGAAACACCATATATTTT. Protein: CASSRITGTGNTIYF.

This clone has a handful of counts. CDR3 protein: CASSEGRGRGYGYTF. In nucleotides, the CDR3 is TGTGCCAGCAGTGAAGGGAGGGGCCGGGGCTATGGCTACACCTTC. The V call is TRBV6-1, the J call TRBJ1-2, with TRBD1 as a possible D gene (5 bases). Germline CDR1 is MNHNS and CDR2 is SASEGT. The V and J ends lost 1 base and 4 bases respectively, with 13 bases between them. There are 15 residues in the CDR3.

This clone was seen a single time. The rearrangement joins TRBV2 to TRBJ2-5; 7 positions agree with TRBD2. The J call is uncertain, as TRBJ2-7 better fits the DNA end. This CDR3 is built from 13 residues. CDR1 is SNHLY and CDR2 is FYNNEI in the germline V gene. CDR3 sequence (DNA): TGTGCCAGCAGCACCGGGACTACTAGCGAGCAGTACTTC. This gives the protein CASSTGTTSEQYF.

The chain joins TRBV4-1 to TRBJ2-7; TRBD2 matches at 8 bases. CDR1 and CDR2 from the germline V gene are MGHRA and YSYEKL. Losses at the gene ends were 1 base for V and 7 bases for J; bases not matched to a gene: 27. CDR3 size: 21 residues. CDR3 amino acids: CASSQGVYIRSGGAPGKEQYF. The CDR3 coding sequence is TGCGCCAGCAGCCAAGGAGTTTATATTCGGTCCGGGGGGGCCCCTGGTAAGGAGCAGTACTTC.

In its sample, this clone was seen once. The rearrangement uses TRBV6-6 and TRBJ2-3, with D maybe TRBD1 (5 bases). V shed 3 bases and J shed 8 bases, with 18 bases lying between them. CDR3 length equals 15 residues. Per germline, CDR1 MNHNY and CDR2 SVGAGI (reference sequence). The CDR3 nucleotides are TGTGCCAGCAGTTATGACAGTCAACCCCAGGGTACGCAGTATTTT. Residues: CASSYDSQPQGTQYF.

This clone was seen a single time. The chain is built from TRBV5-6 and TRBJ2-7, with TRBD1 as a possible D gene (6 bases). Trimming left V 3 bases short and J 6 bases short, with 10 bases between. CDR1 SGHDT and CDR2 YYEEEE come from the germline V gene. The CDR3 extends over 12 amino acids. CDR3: CASSSNRVEQYF. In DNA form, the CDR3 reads TGTGCCAGCAGCTCGAACAGGGTCGAGCAGTACTTC.

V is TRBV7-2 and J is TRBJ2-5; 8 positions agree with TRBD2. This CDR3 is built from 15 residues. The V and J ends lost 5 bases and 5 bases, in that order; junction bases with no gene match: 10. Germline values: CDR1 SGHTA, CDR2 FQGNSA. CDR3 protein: CASSRVAGGVETQYF. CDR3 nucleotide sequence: TGTGCCAGCAGCCGAGTGGCGGGGGGAGTGGAGACCCAGTACTTC.

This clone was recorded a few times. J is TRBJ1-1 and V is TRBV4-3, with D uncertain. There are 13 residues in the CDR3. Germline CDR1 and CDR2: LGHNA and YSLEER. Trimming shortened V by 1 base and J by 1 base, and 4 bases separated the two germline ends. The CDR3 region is CASSQAPNTEAFF. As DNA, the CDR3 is TGCGCCAGCAGCCAAGCTCCGAACACTGAAGCTTTCTTT.

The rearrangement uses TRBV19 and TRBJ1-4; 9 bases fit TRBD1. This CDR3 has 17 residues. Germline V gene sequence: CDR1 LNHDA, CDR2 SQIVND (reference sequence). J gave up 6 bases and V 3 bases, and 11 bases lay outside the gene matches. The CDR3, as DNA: TGTGCCAGTAGTATCCTCATTCCGGGACAGGGAGATGAAAAACTGTTTTTT. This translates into CASSILIPGQGDEKLFF.

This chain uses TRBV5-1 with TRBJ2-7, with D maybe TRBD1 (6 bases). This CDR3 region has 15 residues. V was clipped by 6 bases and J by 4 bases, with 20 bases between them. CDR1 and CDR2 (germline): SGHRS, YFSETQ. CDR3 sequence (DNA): TGCGCCAGCAAGGTTCTACAGGGCGGCGAGTACGAGCAGTACTTC. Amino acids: CASKVLQGGEYEQYF. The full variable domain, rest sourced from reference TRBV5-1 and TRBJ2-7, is KAGVTQTPRYLIKTRGQQVTLSCSPISGHRSVSWYQQTPGQGLQFLFEYFSETQRNKGNFPGRFSGRQFSNSRSEMNVSTLELGDSALYLCASKVLQGGEYEQYFGPGTRLTVT.

This chain's CDR3 is CAWKGQWETQYF. CDR3 nucleotide sequence: TGTGCCTGGAAGGGGCAATGGGAGACCCAGTACTTC. This chain links TRBV30 with TRBJ2-5, with TRBD1 as a possible D gene (5 bases). CDR3 length: 12 amino acids. Germline loops: CDR1 GTSNPN, CDR2 SVGIG (reference sequence). Trimming took 4 bases from V and 5 from J, leaving 11 bases between them.

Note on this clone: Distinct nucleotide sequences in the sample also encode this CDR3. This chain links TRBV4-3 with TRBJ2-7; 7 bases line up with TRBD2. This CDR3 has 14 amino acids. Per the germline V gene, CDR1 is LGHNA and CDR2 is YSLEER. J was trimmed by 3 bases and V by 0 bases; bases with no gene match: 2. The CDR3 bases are TGCGCCAGCAGCCAAGAGCGGGGGAGCTACGAGCAGTACTTC. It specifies CASSQERGSYEQYF.